The 17 T cell receptor beta chains presented below share a single source sample, sequenced in a study of prognosis after radiotherapy for stage I lung cancer. The authors amplified TCR beta CDR3 from genomic DNA using two-round multiplex PCR. First-round PCR, the initial amplification, used primers specific to each TRBV and TRBJ gene. TCRdb re-analysed the multiplex PCR reads in MiXCR, keeping a single row per CDR3 protein. Here the sample spans 17,000 or so distinct CDR3 sequences, 29% being singletons. Sequencing was performed on PBMCs, taken before or after stereotactic body radiation therapy (not recorded which). The receptors derive from a donor aged 50 or older with non-small cell lung cancer.

By share, this clonotype counts as medium-sized. The chain recombines TRBV12-3 or TRBV12-4 with TRBJ2-3; D possibly uses TRBD1 or TRBD2 (7 bases each). The CDR3 is 15 amino acids. Trimming shortened V by 7 bases and J by 1 base, and 15 bases separated the two germline ends. CDR3 DNA: TGTGCCAGCATCCGACAGGGAGGGGGCACAGATACGCAGTATTTT. It specifies CASIRQGGGTDTQYF.

Judged by abundance, this clonotype is large. The gene calls are TRBV6-1 and TRBJ2-1; the D gene is possibly TRBD2 (7 bases). V lost 6 bases and J 7 bases, leaving 22 bases between the germline ends. Per the germline V gene, CDR1 is MNHNS and CDR2 is SASEGT. This CDR3 is built from 16 residues. CDR3 in DNA: TGTGCCAGCAGAAAAGGGGGAGGGACGGCGGGGAATGAGCAGTTCTTC. Translated: CASRKGGGTAGNEQFF.

This clonotype was recorded many times. J is TRBJ2-7 and V is TRBV4-1; 12 bases map to TRBD2. The V segment lost 1 base and the J segment 2 bases; nucleotides outside the gene matches: 3. The CDR3 runs 16 residues. The germline CDR1 and CDR2 sequences are MGHRA and YSYEKL. The CDR3 bases are TGCGCCAGCAGCCAAGTGGGACTAGCGGGTACCTACGAGCAGTACTTC. Amino acids: CASSQVGLAGTYEQYF.

As regards this clonotype: This clone may be a read error of a much larger clone one base away. V gene TRBV3-1 combines with J gene TRBJ2-5; 7 positions agree with TRBD2. Germline V gene sequence: CDR1 LGHDT, CDR2 YNNKEL (reference sequence). This CDR3 has 15 residues. CDR3 nucleotide sequence: TGTGCCAGCAGCCATCCGAGCGGGATTAAAGAGGCCCAGTACTTC. Protein sequence: CASSHPSGIKEAQYF.

This clonotype was counted ten times or more. V gene TRBV18 combines with J gene TRBJ1-2; 9 bases agree with TRBD1. With V trimmed by 3 bases and J by 7 bases, 9 bases remained unmatched. Germline CDR1 and CDR2: KGHSH and LQKENI. The CDR3 covers 15 residues. The CDR3 nucleotides read TGTGCCAGCTCACCTAAAACAGGGGGCCACACTGGCTACACCTTC. Translation: CASSPKTGGHTGYTF.

This clonotype showed up many times. The gene calls are TRBV13 and TRBJ2-1; 12 positions agree with TRBD2. V was pared by 5 bases and J by 4 bases, with 3 bases of the junction left unmatched. Looked up from germline, CDR1 is PRHDT and CDR2 is FYEKMQ (reference sequence). This CDR3 has 15 residues. This chain's CDR3 is CASSKGLAGYNEQFF. CDR3 sequence (DNA): TGTGCCAGCAGCAAAGGACTAGCGGGGTACAATGAGCAGTTCTTC.

This clonotype was detected many times. The chain is built from TRBV11-3 and TRBJ2-5; D not certain. CDR1 SGHNT and CDR2 YENEEA come from the germline V gene. V was clipped by 8 bases and J by 1 base, with 8 bases between them. The CDR3 has 12 residues. CDR3 nucleotide sequence: TGTGCCAGCTTAGGGCCCCAAGAGACCCAGTACTTC. Protein: CASLGPQETQYF.

This clonotype was seen at least ten times. The V call is TRBV20-1, the J call TRBJ1-4, with D unresolved. Germline V CDR1 and CDR2: DFQATT, SNEGSKA (reference sequence). This CDR3 has 15 residues. V lost 6 bases and J lost 10, with 24 bases in between. CDR3 amino acids: CSARPRAALKGKLFF. DNA for the CDR3: TGCAGTGCCCGCCCGCGGGCCGCGCTTAAGGGAAAACTGTTTTTT.

This clonotype was seen repeatedly, ten times or more. The chain recombines TRBV12-3 or TRBV12-4 with TRBJ2-5; D might be TRBD1 (6 bases). The CDR3 runs 14 residues. Between the trimmed V and J ends, which lost 5 bases and 3 bases, there was a span of 13 bases. The CDR3: CASSLGQKKETQYF. The CDR3 coding sequence is TGTGCCAGCAGTCTAGGACAGAAGAAAGAGACCCAGTACTTC.

The sample holds many counts of this clonotype. This CDR3 reads CASRTIDRGSVEAFF. CDR3 nucleotides: TGTGCCAGCAGGACAATCGACAGGGGGAGTGTGGAAGCTTTCTTT. V is TRBV28 and J is TRBJ1-1; TRBD1 aligns across 9 bases. Trimming at V came to 6 bases and at J to 8 bases, leaving 13 bases not matched to a gene. CDR3 length equals 15 residues. CDR1 and CDR2 from the germline V gene are MDHEN and SYDVKM.

In this sample, this clonotype turned up many times. The V gene is TRBV5-5, the J gene TRBJ1-1; D is possibly TRBD1 (5 bases). Germline V gene sequence: CDR1 SGHKS, CDR2 YYEKEE (reference sequence). The CDR3 runs 14 residues. Trimming cost V 1 base and J 0 bases, with 7 bases left between them. CDR3 sequence reads: CASSLMTVNTEAFF. DNA for the CDR3: TGTGCCAGCAGCTTGATGACAGTGAACACTGAAGCTTTCTTT.

Worth noting for this clonotype: The likely explanation is a read error, given a far larger clone one base away. This rearrangement joins TRBV6-6 to TRBJ1-5; no definite D call. V was shortened by 6 bases and J by 0 bases, with 12 bases between the two germline ends. Looked up from germline, CDR1 is MNHNY and CDR2 is SVGAGI (reference sequence). This CDR3 region has 15 residues. The CDR3 loop is CASSETDTSNQPQHF. CDR3 sequence (DNA): TGTGCCAGCAGCGAGACGGATACTAGCAATCAGCCCCAGCATTTT.

This clonotype has ten or more counts. This chain uses TRBV7-3 with TRBJ2-7; 14 bases are shared with TRBD2. V was clipped by 5 bases and J by 6 bases; unmatched bases: 6. The CDR3 loop spans 15 amino acids. Germline CDR1 is SGHTA and CDR2 is FQGTGA. CDR3 residues: CASSLGTSGRGEQYF. The CDR3 DNA reads as TGTGCCAGCAGCCTAGGGACTAGCGGGAGAGGCGAGCAGTACTTC.

In this sample, this clonotype turned up many times. V usage is TRBV28 and J usage is TRBJ2-7; D is perhaps TRBD1 or TRBD2 (5 bases each). V was clipped by 6 bases and J by 5 bases, with 41 bases between them. This CDR3 is built from 22 residues. In germline, CDR1 is MDHEN, CDR2 SYDVKM. The CDR3 DNA reads TGTGCCAGCAGAGTCGTCCAGGGTGGGGTGCCTCGAATAGTTCGGGGTAGCGACGAGCAGTACTTC. This sequence encodes CASRVVQGGVPRIVRGSDEQYF. The full variable domain, its missing parts supplied by reference TRBV28 and TRBJ2-7, is DVKVTQSSRYLVKRTGEKVFLECVQDMDHENMFWYRQDPGLGLRLIYFSYDVKMKEKGDIPEGYSVSREKKERFSLILESASTNQTSMYLCASRVVQGGVPRIVRGSDEQYFGPGTRLTVT.

This clonotype is classed as medium-sized. The chain joins TRBV30 to TRBJ1-3; no clear D. The germline CDR1 and CDR2 sequences are GTSNPN and SVGIG (reference sequence). Trimming left V 0 bases short and J 0 bases short, with 9 bases between. The CDR3 runs to 15 residues. CDR3 in DNA: TGTGCCTGGAGTGTAAGGACTGTCTCTGGAAACACCATATATTTT. Translated: CAWSVRTVSGNTIYF.

This clonotype was seen at least ten times. The chain joins TRBV6-1 to TRBJ1-3; no reliable D call. Germline lookup yields CDR1 MNHNS and CDR2 SASEGT. The V and J ends lost 6 bases and 0 bases respectively, with 12 bases between them. The CDR3 loop spans 15 amino acids. The CDR3 DNA follows: TGTGCCAGCAGGAAGTCAGGAGACTCTGGAAACACCATATATTTT. Translation: CASRKSGDSGNTIYF.

This clonotype was recorded many times. The chain employs TRBV7-9 and TRBJ2-7, with TRBD1 matching 8 bases. V dropped 4 bases and J dropped 5; count of bases not matched to a gene: 1. The CDR3 totals 12 residues. CDR1 SEHNR and CDR2 FQNEAQ come from the germline V gene (reference sequence). CDR3 in amino acids: CASSSTGDEQYF. The CDR3 region has the DNA TGTGCCAGCAGCTCGACAGGGGACGAGCAGTACTTC.